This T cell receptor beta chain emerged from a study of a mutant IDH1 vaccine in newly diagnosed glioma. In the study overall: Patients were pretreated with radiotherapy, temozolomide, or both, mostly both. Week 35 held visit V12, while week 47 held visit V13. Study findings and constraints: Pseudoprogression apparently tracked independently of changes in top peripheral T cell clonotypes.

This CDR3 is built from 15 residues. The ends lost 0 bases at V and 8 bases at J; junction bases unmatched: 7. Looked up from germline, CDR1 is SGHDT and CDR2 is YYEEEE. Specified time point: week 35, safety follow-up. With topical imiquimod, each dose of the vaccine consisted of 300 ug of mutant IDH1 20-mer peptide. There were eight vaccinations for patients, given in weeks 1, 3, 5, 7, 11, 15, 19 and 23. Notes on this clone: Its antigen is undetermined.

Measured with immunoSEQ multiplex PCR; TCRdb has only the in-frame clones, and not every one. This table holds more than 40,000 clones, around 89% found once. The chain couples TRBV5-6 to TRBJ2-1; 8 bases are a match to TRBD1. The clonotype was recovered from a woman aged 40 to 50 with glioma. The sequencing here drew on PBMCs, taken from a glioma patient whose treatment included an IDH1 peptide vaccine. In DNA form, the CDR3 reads TGTGCCAGCAGCTTGGGGACAGGGAATTGGGATGAGCAGTTCTTC. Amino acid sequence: CASSLGTGNWDEQFF.